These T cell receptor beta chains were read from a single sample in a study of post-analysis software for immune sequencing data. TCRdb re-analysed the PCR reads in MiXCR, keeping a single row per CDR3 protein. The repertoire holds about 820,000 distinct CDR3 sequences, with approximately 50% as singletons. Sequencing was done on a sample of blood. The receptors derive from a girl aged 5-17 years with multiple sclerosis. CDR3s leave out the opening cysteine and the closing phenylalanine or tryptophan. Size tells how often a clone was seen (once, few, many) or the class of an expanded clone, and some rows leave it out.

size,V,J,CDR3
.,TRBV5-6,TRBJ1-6,ASSLWGWSYNSPLH
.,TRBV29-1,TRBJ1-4,SVRGQGGEKLF
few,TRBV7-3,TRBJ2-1,ASSGSGGYNEQF
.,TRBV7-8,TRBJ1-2,ASSFEGYGYGYT
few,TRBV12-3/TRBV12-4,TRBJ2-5,ASSSGIGLAGAETQY
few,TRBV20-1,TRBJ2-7,SAGTSGSDEQY
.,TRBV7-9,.,ASSGRRQGNYEQY
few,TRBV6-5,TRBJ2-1,ASSYLSSGAATDEQF
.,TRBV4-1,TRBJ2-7,ASSSGQETYEQY
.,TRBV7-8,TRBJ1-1,ASSLDRGRRGTEAF
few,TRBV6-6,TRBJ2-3,ASSYRSDTQY
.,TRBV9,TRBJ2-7,ASSTQAGGTSYEQY
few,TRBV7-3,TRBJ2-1,ASSLMPLTLGNEQF
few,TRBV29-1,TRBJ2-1,SADRGSYNEQF
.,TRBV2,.,ASSGRSSYNEQY
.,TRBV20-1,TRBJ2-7,SAQPGQGAGEQY
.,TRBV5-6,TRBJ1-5,ASSLRGPSTQPQH
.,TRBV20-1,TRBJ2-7,SARGGGVNSYEQY
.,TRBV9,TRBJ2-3,ASSVGGFPDTQY
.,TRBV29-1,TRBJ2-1,SVEARTHNEQF
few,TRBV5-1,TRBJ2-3,ASSLWTSGSTDTQY
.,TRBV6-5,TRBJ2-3,AGPRGRCTDTQY
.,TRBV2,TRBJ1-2,ASSGEYGYT
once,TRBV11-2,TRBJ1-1,ASSLDVYRQVNTEAF
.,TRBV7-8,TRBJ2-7,ASNQGAGLSYEQY
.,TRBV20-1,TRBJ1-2,SARVGGAGGYT
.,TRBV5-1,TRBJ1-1,ASSLSGIQNTEAF